This T cell receptor (beta chain) was obtained from a study of Ad26.COV2.S vaccination and SARS-CoV-2 variants. Per germline, CDR1 MNHEY and CDR2 SVGEGT. This CDR3 has 14 residues. Trimming pared 2 bases from V and 1 base from J, leaving 8 bases between. The treatment denotes: 15 to 20 received Ad26.COV2.S at low or high dose, single or two shots; roughly 5 received placebo; per-sample allocation not given. Day 63 after the first vaccine or placebo injection was the time point for sampling. Data came from immunoSEQ multiplex PCR; TCRdb stores just in-frame clones and leaves some out. The table has a few hundred thousand clones, about nine tenths seen once. This clone was seen more than once but under ten times.

The sequences come from peripheral blood, collected in a trial of Ad26.COV2.S vaccine versus placebo. The chain is built from TRBV6-2 or TRBV6-3 and TRBJ1-1; D is perhaps TRBD1 (5 bases). The source is a person between 18 and 60 years old who received the Ad26.COV2.S COVID-19 vaccine or a placebo. The CDR3 spells CASSYRQGNTEAFF. The CDR3 coding sequence is TGTGCCAGCAGTTACCGGCAGGGGAACACTGAAGCTTTCTTT.